This TCR beta chain emerged from a study of early T cells in non-severe SARS-CoV-2 infection. Study context: Sequenced bulk RNA came from whole blood that was unsorted, and chains were unpaired. Study observations and caveats: There was a bias toward anti-spike CD8 responses in VDJdb matching, which missed private and CD4 specificities.

Unique molecular identifiers (one per individual cDNA molecule) were attached. MiXCR, applied by TCRdb to the 5' RACE reads, yields one record per CDR3 protein. The data show 65,000 to 85,000 distinct CDR3 sequences, about 13% seen once. The V gene lost 2 bases and the J gene lost 0 bases, with 6 bases spanning the gap. From germline, CDR1 is SQVTM and CDR2 ANQGSEA. CDR3 length: 13 amino acids. A word on this clonotype: Its antigen is currently unknown.

The gene calls are TRBV29-1 and TRBJ2-3; D remains ambiguous. The sequence was obtained from an adult who was a healthcare worker with PCR-confirmed SARS-CoV-2 infection or an uninfected control (not recorded which). The specimen sequenced was whole blood. The CDR3 here is CSVETYSTDTQYF. CDR3 nucleotide sequence: TGCAGCGTTGAAACATACAGCACAGATACGCAGTATTTT.